This record concerns one T cell receptor beta chain sequence. No antigen is known for it. Time point meaning: persistent/refractory GD, antithyroid drugs over 5 years with positive TRAb. Construction of the TCR library relied on RNA isolated from PBMCs. These data come from a study of regulatory T cells in long-lasting Graves disease. General study results and limits: Favoring TRBV28, TRBJ1-2 and TRBJ2-5 was a feature seen in persistent disease. Lower TCR diversity was seen in persistent Graves' patients than in newly diagnosed ones. Clonotypes that were public and shared totalled 2,500 to 3,000 in persistent patients versus 966 in new patients.

According to the study, TCR beta libraries were built with iRepertoire HTBI primers and CDR3-region Arm-PCR. MiXCR was run by TCRdb on the multiplex PCR reads, yielding one entry per CDR3 protein. The sample has roughly 430,000 distinct CDR3 sequences, 21% seen once; the top ten hold roughly an eighth. V was clipped by 7 bases and J by 1 base, with 15 bases between them. The CDR3 totals 15 residues. Germline loops: CDR1 MDHEN, CDR2 SYDVKM. The sequence came from a female donor with Graves disease. The rearrangement joins TRBV28 to TRBJ2-3; tentative D call: TRBD2 (6 bases). The material sequenced was peripheral blood mononuclear cells (PBMCs), taken when the disease was refractory, from a patient treated with antithyroid drugs. CDR3 in DNA: TGTGCCAGCACCCCTCGGAGGGCGCGCACAGATACGCAGTATTTT. Its translation: CASTPRRARTDTQYF.